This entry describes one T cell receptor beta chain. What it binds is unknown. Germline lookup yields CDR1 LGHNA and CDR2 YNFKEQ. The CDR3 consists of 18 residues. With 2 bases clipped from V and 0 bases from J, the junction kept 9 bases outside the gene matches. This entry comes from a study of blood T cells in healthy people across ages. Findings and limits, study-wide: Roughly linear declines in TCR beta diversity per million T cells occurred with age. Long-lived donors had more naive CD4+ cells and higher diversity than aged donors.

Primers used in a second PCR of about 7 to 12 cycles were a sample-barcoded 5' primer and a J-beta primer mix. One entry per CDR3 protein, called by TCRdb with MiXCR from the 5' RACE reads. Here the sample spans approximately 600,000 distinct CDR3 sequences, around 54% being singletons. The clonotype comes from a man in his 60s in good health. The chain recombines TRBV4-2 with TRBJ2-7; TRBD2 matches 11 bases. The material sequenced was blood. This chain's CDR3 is CASSQTLAGGSNSYEQYF. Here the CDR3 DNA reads TGTGCCAGCAGCCAAACCCTAGCGGGGGGCTCTAACTCCTACGAGCAGTACTTC.